This T cell receptor (beta chain) appears in the sequencing data of a study of T cells after yellow fever vaccination. Study results and caveats: Booster sampling recovered most clones from primary vaccination (approximately 96% CD4, around 90% CD8). The CD4 compartment and the CD8 compartment contained a small share of clonotypes in common.

UMIs were added to TCR cDNA along with a universal primer site when it was made by 5'RACE template switching. MiXCR was run by TCRdb on the 5' RACE reads, yielding one entry per CDR3 protein. This sample has nearly 350,000 distinct CDR3 sequences, with roughly 8.6% found just once. The germline V gene has CDR1 SEHNR and CDR2 FQNEAQ (reference sequence). This CDR3 is 17 amino acids long. The V and J ends lost 1 base and 8 bases respectively, with 21 bases between them. This clonotype has just a few counts. Its target is unknown. Material: PBMCs, obtained roughly 46 days after the first yellow fever vaccination. The TCR originated in a man younger than 35 who received the YFV17D yellow fever vaccine. This sequence joins TRBV7-9 and TRBJ2-4, with TRBD2 as a possible D gene (5 bases). The CDR3 loop reads CASSLERVQHRADIQYF. CDR3 nucleotide sequence: TGTGCCAGCAGCTTAGAAAGGGTACAGCATCGAGCGGACATTCAGTACTTC.